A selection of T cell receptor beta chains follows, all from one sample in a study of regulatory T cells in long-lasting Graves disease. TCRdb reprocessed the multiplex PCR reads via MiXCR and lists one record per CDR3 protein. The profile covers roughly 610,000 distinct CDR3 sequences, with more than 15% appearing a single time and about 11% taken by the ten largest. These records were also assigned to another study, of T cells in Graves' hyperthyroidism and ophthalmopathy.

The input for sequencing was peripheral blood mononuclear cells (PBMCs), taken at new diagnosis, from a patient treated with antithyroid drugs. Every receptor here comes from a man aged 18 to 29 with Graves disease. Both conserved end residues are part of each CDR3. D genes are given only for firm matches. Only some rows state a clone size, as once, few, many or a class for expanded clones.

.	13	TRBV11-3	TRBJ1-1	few	CASSFHMNTEAFF	TGTGCCAGCAGCTTCCACATGAACACTGAAGCTTTCTTT
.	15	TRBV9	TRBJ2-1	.	CASSVGTLSYNEQFF	TGTGCCAGCAGCGTCGGGACGCTCTCCTACAATGAGCAGTTCTTC
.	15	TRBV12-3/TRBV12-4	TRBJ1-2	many	CASSLSGGQGYGYTF	TGTGCCAGCAGTTTATCCGGGGGTCAGGGCTATGGCTACACCTTC
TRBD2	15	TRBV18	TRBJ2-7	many	CASSPGRGVSYEQYF	TGTGCCAGCTCACCAGGGCGGGGGGTCTCCTACGAGCAGTACTTC
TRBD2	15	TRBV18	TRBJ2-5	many	CASSGTSGALETQYF	TGTGCCAGCTCCGGGACTAGCGGCGCTCTTGAGACCCAGTACTTC
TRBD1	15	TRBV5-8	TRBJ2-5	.	CASSLGQGAHNEQYF	TGTGCCAGCAGCCTGGGACAGGGGGCACACAATGAGCAGTACTTC
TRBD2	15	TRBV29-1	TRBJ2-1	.	CSVGVLGTSNNEQFF	TGCAGCGTTGGGGTTCTGGGGACTAGCAATAATGAGCAGTTCTTC
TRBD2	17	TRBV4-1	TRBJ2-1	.	CASSQVSQSSGRVEQFF	TGCGCCAGCAGCCAAGTATCTCAGTCTAGCGGGAGGGTAGAGCAGTTCTTC
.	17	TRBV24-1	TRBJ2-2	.	CATSDLKGAGNTGEPFF	TGTGCCACCAGTGATTTGAAGGGAGCCGGGAACACCGGGGAGCCGTTTTTT
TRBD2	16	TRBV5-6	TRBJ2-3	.	CASSWTGTSGTDTQYF	TGTGCCAGCAGCTGGACCGGGACTAGCGGCACAGATACGCAGTATTTT
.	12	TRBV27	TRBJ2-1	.	CASAHYKNEQFF	TGTGCCAGCGCTCATTATAAAAATGAGCAGTTCTTC
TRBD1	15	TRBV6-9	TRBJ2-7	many	CASSFLRGLSYEQYF	TGTGCCAGCAGTTTTCTCAGGGGGCTGTCCTACGAGCAGTACTTC
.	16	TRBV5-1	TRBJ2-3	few	CASRPDGLQRADTQYF	TGCGCCAGCAGACCCGACGGACTCCAACGGGCAGATACGCAGTATTTT
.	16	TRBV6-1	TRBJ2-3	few	CASSLAALPSTDTQYF	TGTGCCAGCAGCCTCGCGGCCCTTCCCAGCACAGATACGCAGTATTTT
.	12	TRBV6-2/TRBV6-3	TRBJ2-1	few	CASSYGDNEQFF	TGTGCCAGCAGTTACGGGGACAATGAGCAGTTCTTC
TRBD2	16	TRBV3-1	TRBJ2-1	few	CASSHPLSGRGNEQFF	TGTGCCAGCAGCCATCCTCTCAGCGGGAGAGGCAATGAGCAGTTCTTC
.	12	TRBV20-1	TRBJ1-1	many	CSAIGRATEAFF	TGCAGTGCAATTGGACGGGCGACTGAAGCTTTCTTT
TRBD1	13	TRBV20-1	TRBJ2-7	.	CSATGQGDDEQYF	TGCAGTGCTACCGGACAGGGGGACGACGAGCAGTACTTC
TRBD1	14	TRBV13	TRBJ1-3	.	CASSSDREGNTIYF	TGTGCCAGCAGCTCGGACAGGGAGGGAAACACCATATATTTT
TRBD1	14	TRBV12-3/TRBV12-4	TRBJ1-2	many	CASRPGQSDYGYTF	TGTGCCAGCAGACCGGGACAGTCAGACTATGGCTACACCTTC
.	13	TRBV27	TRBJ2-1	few	CASSLGVLNEQFF	TGTGCCAGCAGTTTAGGGGTCCTCAATGAGCAGTTCTTC
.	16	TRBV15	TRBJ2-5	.	CATSKDPGPTGETQYF	TGTGCCACCAGCAAGGACCCGGGACCAACCGGGGAGACCCAGTACTTC
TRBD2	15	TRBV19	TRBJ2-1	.	CASSIGAGGLNEQFF	TGTGCCAGTAGTATTGGAGCGGGAGGGCTCAATGAGCAGTTCTTC
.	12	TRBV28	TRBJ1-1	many	CASSLSGFQAFF	TGTGCCAGCAGTTTATCAGGGTTCCAAGCTTTCTTT
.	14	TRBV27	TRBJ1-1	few	CASREGTLNTEAFF	TGTGCCAGCAGAGAGGGGACATTGAACACTGAAGCTTTCTTT
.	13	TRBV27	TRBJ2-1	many	CASSGGSYNEQFF	TGTGCCAGCAGCGGGGGTTCCTACAATGAGCAGTTCTTC
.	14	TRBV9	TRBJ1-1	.	CASSARVLDTEAFF	TGTGCCAGCAGCGCTAGGGTACTGGACACTGAAGCTTTCTTT
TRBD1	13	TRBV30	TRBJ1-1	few	CAWSRDRETEAFF	TGTGCCTGGAGCCGGGACAGAGAAACTGAAGCTTTCTTT
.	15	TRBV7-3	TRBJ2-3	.	CASVATASPGDTQYF	TGTGCCAGCGTTGCCACAGCCTCCCCAGGAGATACGCAGTATTTT
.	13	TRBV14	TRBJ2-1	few	CASSQDMVGRRFF	TGTGCCAGCAGCCAAGATATGGTGGGCCGGCGGTTCTTC
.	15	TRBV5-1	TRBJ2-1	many	CASSLMVAQGGEQFF	TGCGCCAGCAGCTTGATGGTAGCCCAGGGGGGTGAGCAGTTCTTC
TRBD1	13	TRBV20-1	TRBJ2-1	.	CSARDRSIHEQFF	TGCAGTGCAAGGGACAGGTCAATCCATGAGCAGTTCTTC
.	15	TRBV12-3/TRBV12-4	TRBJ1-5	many	CASSPREHSNQPQHF	TGTGCCAGCAGTCCCAGGGAGCACAGCAATCAGCCCCAGCATTTT
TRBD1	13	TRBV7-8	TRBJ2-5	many	CAGRTGNQETQYF	TGTGCCGGAAGGACAGGGAACCAAGAGACCCAGTACTTC
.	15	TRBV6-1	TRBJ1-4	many	CASSQTGSANEKLFF	TGTGCCAGCAGTCAAACAGGTTCCGCCAATGAAAAACTGTTTTTT
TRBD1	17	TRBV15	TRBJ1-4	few	CATSRDLLQGVGEKLFF	TGTGCCACCAGCAGAGATCTCCTACAGGGGGTTGGGGAAAAACTGTTTTTT
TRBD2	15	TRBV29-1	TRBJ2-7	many	CSVEGRLAGTYEQYF	TGCAGCGTTGAAGGACGACTAGCGGGAACCTACGAGCAGTACTTC
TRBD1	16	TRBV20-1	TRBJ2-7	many	CSATPERRQGAYEQYF	TGCAGTGCTACGCCCGAGCGTAGACAGGGGGCCTACGAGCAGTACTTC
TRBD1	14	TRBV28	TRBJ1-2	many	CASSPYGTVYGYTF	TGTGCCAGCAGTCCCTACGGGACAGTCTATGGCTACACCTTC
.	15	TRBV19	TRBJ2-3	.	CASSIEGPSTDTQYF	TGTGCCAGTAGTATAGAGGGACCAAGCACAGATACGCAGTATTTT
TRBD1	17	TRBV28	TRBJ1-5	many	CASSFLSGGVGNQPQHF	TGTGCCAGCAGTTTTCTGTCAGGGGGCGTAGGCAATCAGCCCCAGCATTTT
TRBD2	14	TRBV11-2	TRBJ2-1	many	CASSPAGLAYEQFF	TGTGCCAGCAGCCCAGCGGGACTAGCATATGAGCAGTTCTTC
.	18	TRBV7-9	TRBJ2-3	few	CASSSREGLVARSDTQYF	TGTGCCAGCAGCTCCCGAGAGGGGCTCGTGGCGCGCTCAGATACGCAGTATTTT